A selection of T cell receptor beta chains follows, all from one sample in a study of T-cell memory formation after mild COVID-19. Using its own MiXCR run on the 5' RACE reads, TCRdb lists one record per CDR3 protein. The sample carries around 250,000 distinct CDR3 sequences, more than 8% recorded once. Material for sequencing was PBMCs or a T cell subset sorted from them (not recorded which). Receptor source: a man aged 18 to 29 who had mild COVID-19 (a few samples of this study predate the infection). Cell type and time point are not known. Both conserved end residues are part of each CDR3. The D gene is left open where the match is weak. Only part of the rows carry a size: once, few, many, or a class if the clone is expanded.

V gene: TRBV7-3; D gene: TRBD2; J gene: TRBJ2-7; clone size: few; CDR3 protein: CASSLGGGFSEQYF; CDR3 DNA: TGTGCCAGCAGCCTCGGGGGGGGGTTTTCCGAGCAGTACTTC
V gene: TRBV5-1; D gene: -; J gene: TRBJ2-1; clone size: many; CDR3 protein: CASSFDAMINNEQFF; CDR3 DNA: TGCGCCAGCAGCTTTGATGCCATGATCAACAATGAGCAGTTCTTC
V gene: TRBV2; D gene: -; J gene: TRBJ2-1; clone size: -; CDR3 protein: CASSEADRNEQFF; CDR3 DNA: TGTGCCAGCAGTGAAGCGGATAGGAATGAGCAGTTCTTC
V gene: TRBV7-6; D gene: TRBD2; J gene: TRBJ2-3; clone size: -; CDR3 protein: CASSLGLAGEFRQYF; CDR3 DNA: TGTGCCAGCAGTTTAGGACTAGCGGGGGAATTTAGGCAGTATTTT
V gene: TRBV24-1; D gene: -; J gene: TRBJ1-5; clone size: few; CDR3 protein: CATSGHSKNQPQHF; CDR3 DNA: TGTGCCACCAGTGGTCACAGCAAAAATCAGCCCCAGCATTTT
V gene: TRBV7-3; D gene: TRBD2; J gene: TRBJ2-3; clone size: -; CDR3 protein: CASSLGTSGATDTQYF; CDR3 DNA: TGTGCCAGCAGCTTAGGGACTAGCGGGGCCACAGATACGCAGTATTTT
V gene: TRBV5-1; D gene: TRBD1; J gene: TRBJ1-2; clone size: few; CDR3 protein: CASSLGQGRGYTF; CDR3 DNA: TGCGCCAGCAGCTTGGGACAGGGAAGGGGCTACACCTTC
V gene: TRBV20-1; D gene: TRBD2; J gene: TRBJ2-1; clone size: -; CDR3 protein: CSALGLGNEQFF; CDR3 DNA: TGCAGTGCACTGGGACTAGGCAATGAGCAGTTCTTC
V gene: TRBV10-3; D gene: -; J gene: TRBJ2-3; clone size: few; CDR3 protein: CAISGNGQRSDTQYF; CDR3 DNA: TGTGCCATCAGTGGGAACGGACAAAGGTCAGATACGCAGTATTTT
V gene: TRBV5-1; D gene: -; J gene: TRBJ2-2; clone size: few; CDR3 protein: CASSLRRANTGELFF; CDR3 DNA: TGCGCCAGCAGCCTCCGAAGAGCGAACACCGGGGAGCTGTTTTTT
V gene: TRBV30; D gene: -; J gene: TRBJ1-2; clone size: -; CDR3 protein: CAWSREGLYGYTF; CDR3 DNA: TGTGCCTGGAGTAGAGAGGGACTCTATGGCTACACCTTC
V gene: TRBV28; D gene: -; J gene: TRBJ2-5; clone size: -; CDR3 protein: CASSLSQEVETQYF; CDR3 DNA: TGTGCCAGCAGCCTTAGCCAGGAGGTGGAGACCCAGTACTTC
V gene: TRBV5-1; D gene: -; J gene: TRBJ2-3; clone size: -; CDR3 protein: CASSLRRASNTQYF; CDR3 DNA: TGCGCCAGCAGCTTGCGTAGAGCGTCTAATACGCAGTATTTT
V gene: TRBV4-1; D gene: -; J gene: TRBJ2-3; clone size: -; CDR3 protein: CASSQETGRGTDTQYF; CDR3 DNA: TGCGCCAGCAGCCAGGAGACAGGCCGAGGCACAGATACGCAGTATTTT
V gene: TRBV6-2/TRBV6-3; D gene: -; J gene: TRBJ2-4; clone size: few; CDR3 protein: CASSYARGIQYF; CDR3 DNA: TGTGCCAGCAGTTACGCAAGAGGCATTCAGTACTTC
V gene: TRBV7-9; D gene: TRBD1; J gene: TRBJ2-3; clone size: few; CDR3 protein: CASSSGTGSTDTQYF; CDR3 DNA: TGTGCCAGCAGCTCCGGGACAGGCAGCACAGATACGCAGTATTTT
V gene: TRBV7-8; D gene: TRBD1; J gene: TRBJ1-1; clone size: -; CDR3 protein: CASSLVSGGHTEAFF; CDR3 DNA: TGTGCCAGCAGCTTAGTCTCAGGGGGCCACACTGAAGCTTTCTTT
V gene: TRBV14; D gene: -; J gene: TRBJ2-6; clone size: -; CDR3 protein: CASSHERAGPSGANVLTF; CDR3 DNA: TGTGCCAGCAGCCATGAGAGAGCAGGCCCCTCTGGGGCCAACGTCCTGACTTTC
V gene: TRBV24-1; D gene: -; J gene: TRBJ2-1; clone size: many; CDR3 protein: CATAYRVNEQFF; CDR3 DNA: TGTGCCACCGCCTACAGGGTGAATGAGCAGTTCTTC
V gene: TRBV5-1; D gene: TRBD1; J gene: TRBJ1-4; clone size: few; CDR3 protein: CASSRYGTGNEKLFF; CDR3 DNA: TGCGCCAGCAGCCGATACGGGACAGGGAATGAAAAACTGTTTTTT
V gene: TRBV4-1; D gene: -; J gene: TRBJ1-2; clone size: -; CDR3 protein: CASSQDNYRAGYTF; CDR3 DNA: TGCGCCAGCAGCCAGGATAACTACAGGGCTGGCTACACCTTC
V gene: TRBV28; D gene: TRBD1; J gene: TRBJ1-5; clone size: -; CDR3 protein: CASSPGRGPSQPQHF; CDR3 DNA: TGTGCCAGCAGCCCGGGGAGGGGGCCGAGTCAGCCCCAGCATTTT
V gene: TRBV2; D gene: TRBD2; J gene: TRBJ2-1; clone size: -; CDR3 protein: CASSGGLAGGEQFF; CDR3 DNA: TGTGCCAGCAGTGGGGGACTAGCGGGAGGGGAGCAGTTCTTC
V gene: TRBV11-2; D gene: TRBD2; J gene: TRBJ2-1; clone size: many; CDR3 protein: CASSLVPGGYYNEQFF; CDR3 DNA: TGTGCCAGCAGCTTAGTTCCGGGGGGGTACTACAATGAGCAGTTCTTC